Below, one TCR beta chain is given with its context. This entry comes from a study of human T cells and chemical hapten exposure. Time point: patch test 1, 2 weeks after DPC sensitization. Stated treatment: therapeutic diphenylcyclopropenone sensitization with weekly scalp DPC. At patch-test visits, sampling came before the patch test. The study extracted total RNA from unfractionated whole blood. TCRdb reprocessed the RACE reads via MiXCR and lists one record per CDR3 protein. Altogether around 190,000 distinct CDR3 sequences are present, around 24% being singletons, with the ten largest covering about 7%. Sequenced material: whole blood, taken in connection with sensitization to the hapten diphenylcyclopropenone (DPC). This clonotype originated in a woman aged 45 to 65 with alopecia areata. Some clones in this sample may be carry-over from other donors' samples.

The DNA of the CDR3 is TGTGCCAGCAGCCAAGGTCCCGGGATCGAGCAGTTCTTC. It specifies CASSQGPGIEQFF. V is TRBV4-2 and J is TRBJ2-1, with TRBD2 as a possible D gene (5 bases). CDR1 is LGHNA and CDR2 is YNFKEQ in the germline V gene. Trimming took 1 base from V and 10 from J, leaving 11 bases between them. This CDR3 comprises 13 residues.